Listed here are 8 T cell receptor beta chains from one sample, sequenced in a study of cytomegalovirus exposure and HLA in healthy donors (dated by TCRdb to about 2017). Library preparation was by the immunoSEQ multiplex PCR assay. For the multiplex PCR, a mixture combining 60 forward primers for TCR Vbeta segments and 13 reverse primers for TCR Jbeta segments was used. Imported from immuneACCESS, the table was reduced by TCRdb to in-frame sequences with V and J called. These copies leave out some clones; in studies compared against another copy, an unresolved V gene accounts for under half, and the cause of the remainder is not known. The table for this sample lists 130,000 to 150,000 clones; roughly 80% of them were counted only once. The ten largest clones represent 4.5% of the sample. Sequenced sample: PBMCs. The receptor source for this set is a man aged 35 to 55 in good health and CMV-seronegative.

This chain connects TRBV5-1 to TRBJ2-3, with 10 bases lining up with TRBD2. The CDR3 spans 15 residues. Germline V CDR1 and CDR2: SGHRS, YFSETQ. Unmatched junction bases numbered 4, after V lost 5 bases and J lost 1 base. The CDR3 is CASRGLAGGTDTQYF. The CDR3 bases are TGCGCCAGCAGAGGTCTAGCGGGGGGCACAGATACGCAGTATTTT.

The chain joins TRBV27 to TRBJ1-1; a weak D match, TRBD1 (6 bases). The CDR3 contains 17 residues. Germline loops: CDR1 MNHEY, CDR2 SMNVEV (reference sequence). V was trimmed by 2 bases and J by 2 bases, leaving 18 bases between them. CDR3 sequence reads: CASSLTRDRPSNTEAFF. The CDR3 bases are TGTGCCAGCAGTTTAACCCGCGACAGGCCCTCTAACACTGAAGCTTTCTTT.

The chain links TRBV27 to TRBJ2-1; TRBD1 agrees at 10 bases. Per the germline V gene, CDR1 is MNHEY and CDR2 is SMNVEV (reference sequence). The trim removed 0 bases at V and 8 bases at J, leaving 13 bases unmatched. This CDR3 is 18 amino acids long. For the CDR3, the DNA is TGTGCCAGCAGTTTATCGGGCCCGGGACAGGGGTATGGGTATGAGCAGTTCTTC. Translating gives CASSLSGPGQGYGYEQFF.

This chain uses TRBV28 with TRBJ1-1, with a weak D call TRBD1 (5 bases). Germline CDR1 is MDHEN and CDR2 is SYDVKM. The V and J ends lost 3 bases and 1 base respectively, with 12 bases between them. The CDR3 is 15 amino acids. CDR3 nucleotides: TGTGCCAGCAGTTTTCTTAGGGGCGCGAACACTGAAGCTTTCTTT. Its protein product is CASSFLRGANTEAFF.

The gene calls are TRBV29-1 and TRBJ1-2; 7 nucleotides line up with TRBD1. Trimming at V came to 1 base and at J to 5 bases, leaving 4 bases not matched to a gene. Germline V lookup: CDR1 SQVTM, CDR2 ANQGSEA. The CDR3 runs 13 residues. CDR3 loop: CSVEGGTAYGYTF. CDR3 DNA: TGCAGCGTTGAAGGTGGGACAGCTTATGGCTACACCTTC.

The CDR3 region is CASSLGVLAGKQETQYF. CDR3 DNA: TGTGCCAGCAGCTTGGGGGTACTAGCGGGGAAGCAAGAGACCCAGTACTTC. The chain couples TRBV7-8 to TRBJ2-5; 10 bases fit TRBD2. Losses at the gene ends were 3 bases for V and 2 bases for J; bases not matched to a gene: 9. Germline CDR1 and CDR2: SGHVS and FQNEAQ. The CDR3 length is 17 residues. Drawing the rest from reference TRBV7-8 and TRBJ2-5, the complete variable domain is GAGVSQSPRYKVAKRGQDVALRCDPISGHVSLFWYQQALGQGPEFLTYFQNEAQLDKSGLPSDRFFAERPEGSVSTLKIQRTQQEDSAVYLCASSLGVLAGKQETQYFGPGTRLLVL.

This chain connects TRBV7-9 to TRBJ2-2; 11 bases line up with TRBD1. The CDR3 covers 15 residues. Unmatched junction bases numbered 3, after V lost 5 bases and J lost 4 bases. CDR1 and CDR2 from the germline V gene are SEHNR and FQNEAQ (reference sequence). The CDR3 here is CASSEDRGLTGELFF. As DNA, the CDR3 is TGTGCCAGCAGCGAGGACAGGGGGCTCACCGGGGAGCTGTTTTTT.

The V call is TRBV6-6, the J call TRBJ1-5; unclear D gene. Germline loops: CDR1 MNHNY, CDR2 SVGAGI (reference sequence). CDR3 length: 16 residues. V was shortened by 0 bases and J by 0 bases, with 9 bases between the two germline ends. The CDR3 sequence is CASSYSGGSSNQPQHF. The CDR3 DNA follows: TGTGCCAGCAGTTACTCAGGAGGGTCTAGCAATCAGCCCCAGCATTTT.